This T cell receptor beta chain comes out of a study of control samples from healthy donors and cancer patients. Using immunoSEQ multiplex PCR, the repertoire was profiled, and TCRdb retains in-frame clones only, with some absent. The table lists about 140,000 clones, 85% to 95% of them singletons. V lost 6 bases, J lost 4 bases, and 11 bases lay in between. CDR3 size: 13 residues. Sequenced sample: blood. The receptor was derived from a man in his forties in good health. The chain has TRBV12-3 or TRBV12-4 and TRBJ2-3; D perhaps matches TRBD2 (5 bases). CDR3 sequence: CASSPERPDTQYF. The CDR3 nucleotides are TGTGCCAGCAGCCCAGAGCGGCCAGATACGCAGTATTTT.